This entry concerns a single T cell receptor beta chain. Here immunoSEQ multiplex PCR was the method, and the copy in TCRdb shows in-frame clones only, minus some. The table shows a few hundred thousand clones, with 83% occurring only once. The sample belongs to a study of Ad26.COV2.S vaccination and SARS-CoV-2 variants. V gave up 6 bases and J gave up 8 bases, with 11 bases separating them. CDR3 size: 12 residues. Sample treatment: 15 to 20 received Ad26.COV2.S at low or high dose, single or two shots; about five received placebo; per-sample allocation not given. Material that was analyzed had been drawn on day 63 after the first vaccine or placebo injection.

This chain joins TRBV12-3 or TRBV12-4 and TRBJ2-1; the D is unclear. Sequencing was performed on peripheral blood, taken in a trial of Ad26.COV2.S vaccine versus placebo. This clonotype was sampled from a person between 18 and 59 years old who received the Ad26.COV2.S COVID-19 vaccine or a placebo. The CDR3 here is CASSLRGDEQFF. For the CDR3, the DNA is TGTGCCAGCAGCCTCCGCGGCGATGAGCAGTTCTTC.